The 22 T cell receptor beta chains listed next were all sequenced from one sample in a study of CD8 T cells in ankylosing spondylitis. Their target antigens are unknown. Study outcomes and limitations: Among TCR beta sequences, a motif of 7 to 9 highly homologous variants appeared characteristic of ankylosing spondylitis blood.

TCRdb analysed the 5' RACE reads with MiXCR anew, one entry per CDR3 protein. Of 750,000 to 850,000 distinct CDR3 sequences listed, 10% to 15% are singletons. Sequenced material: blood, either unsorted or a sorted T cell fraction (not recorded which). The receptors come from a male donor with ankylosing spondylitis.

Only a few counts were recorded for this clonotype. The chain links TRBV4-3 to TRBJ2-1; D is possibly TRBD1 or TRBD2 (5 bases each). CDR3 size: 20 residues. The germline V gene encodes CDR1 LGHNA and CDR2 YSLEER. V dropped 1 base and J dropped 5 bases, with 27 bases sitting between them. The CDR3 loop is CASSQATPFRANEGHNEQFF. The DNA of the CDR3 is TGCGCCAGCAGCCAAGCCACCCCTTTTAGGGCTAACGAGGGACACAATGAGCAGTTCTTC.

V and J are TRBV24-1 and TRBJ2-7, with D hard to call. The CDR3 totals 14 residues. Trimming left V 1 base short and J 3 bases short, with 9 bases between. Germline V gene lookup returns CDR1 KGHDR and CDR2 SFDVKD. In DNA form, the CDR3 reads TGTGCCACCAGTGATTTAAGGACGGGCTACGAGCAGTACTTC. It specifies CATSDLRTGYEQYF.

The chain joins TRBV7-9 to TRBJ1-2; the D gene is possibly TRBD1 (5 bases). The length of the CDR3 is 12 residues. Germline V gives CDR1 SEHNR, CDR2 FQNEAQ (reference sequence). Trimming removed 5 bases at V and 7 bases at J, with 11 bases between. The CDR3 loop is CASSGGGAGYTF. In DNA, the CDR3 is TGTGCCAGCAGCGGTGGGGGAGCTGGCTACACCTTC.

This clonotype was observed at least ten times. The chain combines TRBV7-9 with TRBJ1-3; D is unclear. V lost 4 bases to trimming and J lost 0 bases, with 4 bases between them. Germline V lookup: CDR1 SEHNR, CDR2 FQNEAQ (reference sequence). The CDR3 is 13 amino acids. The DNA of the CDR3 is TGTGCCAGCAGCTCCCCCTCTGGAAACACCATATATTTT. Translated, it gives CASSSPSGNTIYF.

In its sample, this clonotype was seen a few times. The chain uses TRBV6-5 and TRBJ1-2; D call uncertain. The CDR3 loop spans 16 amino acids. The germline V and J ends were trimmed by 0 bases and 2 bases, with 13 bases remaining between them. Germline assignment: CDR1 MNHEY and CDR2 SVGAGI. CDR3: CASSYSKGKGNYGYTF. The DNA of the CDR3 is TGTGCCAGCAGTTACTCGAAGGGTAAAGGGAACTATGGCTACACCTTC.

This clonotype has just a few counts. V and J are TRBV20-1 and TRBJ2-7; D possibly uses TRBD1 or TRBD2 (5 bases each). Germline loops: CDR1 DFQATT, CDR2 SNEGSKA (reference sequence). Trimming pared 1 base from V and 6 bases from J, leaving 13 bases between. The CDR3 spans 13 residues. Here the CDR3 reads CSARGIGGPEQYF. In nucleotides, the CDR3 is TGCAGTGCTAGAGGGATTGGGGGACCCGAGCAGTACTTC.

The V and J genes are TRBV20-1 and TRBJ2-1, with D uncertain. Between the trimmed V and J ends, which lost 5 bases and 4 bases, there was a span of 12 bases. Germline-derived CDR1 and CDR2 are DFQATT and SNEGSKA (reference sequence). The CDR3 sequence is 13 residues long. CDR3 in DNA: TGCAGTGCTTACGGGCCGGAGTACAATGAGCAGTTCTTC. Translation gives CSAYGPEYNEQFF.

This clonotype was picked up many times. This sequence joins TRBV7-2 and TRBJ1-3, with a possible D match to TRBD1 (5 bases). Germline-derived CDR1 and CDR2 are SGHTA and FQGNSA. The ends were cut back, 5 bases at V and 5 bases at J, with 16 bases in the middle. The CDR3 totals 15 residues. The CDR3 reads CASSVGSGWRNTIYF. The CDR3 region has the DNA TGTGCCAGCAGCGTGGGCTCAGGGTGGCGAAACACCATATATTTT.

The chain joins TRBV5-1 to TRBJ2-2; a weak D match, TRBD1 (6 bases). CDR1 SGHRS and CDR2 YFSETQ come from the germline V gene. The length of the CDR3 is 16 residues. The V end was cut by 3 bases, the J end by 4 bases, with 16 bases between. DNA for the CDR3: TGCGCCAGCAGCTCCTGGACAGATACAATCACCGGGGAGCTGTTTTTT. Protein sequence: CASSSWTDTITGELFF. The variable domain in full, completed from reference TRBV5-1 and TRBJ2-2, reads KAGVTQTPRYLIKTRGQQVTLSCSPISGHRSVSWYQQTPGQGLQFLFEYFSETQRNKGNFPGRFSGRQFSNSRSEMNVSTLELGDSALYLCASSSWTDTITGELFFGEGSRLTVL.

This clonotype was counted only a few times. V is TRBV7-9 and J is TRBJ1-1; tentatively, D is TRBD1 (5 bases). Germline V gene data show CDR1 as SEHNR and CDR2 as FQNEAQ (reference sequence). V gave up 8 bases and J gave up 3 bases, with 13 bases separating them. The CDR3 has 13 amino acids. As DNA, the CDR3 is TGTGCCAGCTACCGGTGGGGGGACACTGAAGCTTTCTTT. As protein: CASYRWGDTEAFF.

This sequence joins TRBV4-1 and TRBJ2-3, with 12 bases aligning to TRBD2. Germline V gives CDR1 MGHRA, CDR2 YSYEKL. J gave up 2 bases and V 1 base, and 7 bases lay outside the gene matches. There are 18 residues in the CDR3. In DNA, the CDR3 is TGCGCCAGCAGCCAAGCCTCACTAGCGGGGGGTCACACAGATACGCAGTATTTT. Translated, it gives CASSQASLAGGHTDTQYF.

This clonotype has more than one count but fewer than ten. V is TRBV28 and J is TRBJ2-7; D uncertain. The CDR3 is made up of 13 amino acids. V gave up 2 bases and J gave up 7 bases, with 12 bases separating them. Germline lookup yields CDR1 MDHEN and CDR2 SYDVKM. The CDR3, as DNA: TGTGCCAGCAGTTTAGACGGGCTGGAGGAGCAGTACTTC. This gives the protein CASSLDGLEEQYF.

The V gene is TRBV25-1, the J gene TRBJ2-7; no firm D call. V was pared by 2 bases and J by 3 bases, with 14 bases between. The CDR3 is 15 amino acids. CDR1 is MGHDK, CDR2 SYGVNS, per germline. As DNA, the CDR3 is TGTGCCAGCAGTGAAGTCGACGTCAGTTACTACGAGCAGTACTTC. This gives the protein CASSEVDVSYYEQYF.

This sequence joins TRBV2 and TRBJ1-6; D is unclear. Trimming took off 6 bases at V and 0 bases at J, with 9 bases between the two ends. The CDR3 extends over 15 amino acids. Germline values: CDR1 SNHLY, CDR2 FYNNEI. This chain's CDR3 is CASSPLSSYNSPLHF. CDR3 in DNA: TGTGCCAGCAGCCCCCTCAGCTCCTATAATTCACCCCTCCACTTT.

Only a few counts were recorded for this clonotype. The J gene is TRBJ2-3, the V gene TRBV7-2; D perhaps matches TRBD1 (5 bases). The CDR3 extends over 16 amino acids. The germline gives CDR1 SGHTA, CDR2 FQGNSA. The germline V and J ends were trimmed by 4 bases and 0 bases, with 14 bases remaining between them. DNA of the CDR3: TGTGCCAGCAGCTCACAGGCGTACTCTAGCACAGATACGCAGTATTTT. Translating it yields CASSSQAYSSTDTQYF. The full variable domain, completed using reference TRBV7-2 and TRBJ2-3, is GAGVSQSPSNKVTEKGKDVELRCDPISGHTALYWYRQSLGQGLEFLIYFQGNSAPDKSGLPSDRFSAERTGGSVSTLTIQRTQQEDSAVYLCASSSQAYSSTDTQYFGPGTRLTVL.

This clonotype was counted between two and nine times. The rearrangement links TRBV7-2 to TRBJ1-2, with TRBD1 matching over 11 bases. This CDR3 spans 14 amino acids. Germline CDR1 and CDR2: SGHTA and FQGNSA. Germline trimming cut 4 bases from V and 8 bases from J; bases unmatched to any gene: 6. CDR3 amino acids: CASSWDRGIGGYTF. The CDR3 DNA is TGTGCCAGCAGCTGGGACAGGGGGATAGGAGGCTACACCTTC.

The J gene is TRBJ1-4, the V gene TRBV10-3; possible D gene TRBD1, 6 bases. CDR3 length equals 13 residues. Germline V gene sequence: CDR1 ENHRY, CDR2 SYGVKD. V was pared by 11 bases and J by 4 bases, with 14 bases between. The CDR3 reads CASSGQYNEKLFF. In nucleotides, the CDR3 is TGTGCCTCAAGCGGACAGTATAATGAAAAACTGTTTTTT.

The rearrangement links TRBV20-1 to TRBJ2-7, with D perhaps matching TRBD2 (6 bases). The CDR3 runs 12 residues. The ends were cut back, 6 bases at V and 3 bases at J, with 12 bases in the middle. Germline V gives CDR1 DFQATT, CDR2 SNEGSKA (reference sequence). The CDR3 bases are TGCAGTGCGGGACTCCAGGTCTACGAGCAGTACTTC. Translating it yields CSAGLQVYEQYF.

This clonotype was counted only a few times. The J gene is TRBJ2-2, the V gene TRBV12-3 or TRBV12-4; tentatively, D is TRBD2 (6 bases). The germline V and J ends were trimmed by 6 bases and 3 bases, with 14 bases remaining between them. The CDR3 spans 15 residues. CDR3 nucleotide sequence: TGTGCCAGCAGAAGGCGGAGGGAGGACACCGGGGAGCTGTTTTTT. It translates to CASRRRREDTGELFF.

CDR3 loop: CASRRQGIYGYTF. CDR3 coding DNA: TGTGCCAGCAGGCGACAGGGGATCTATGGCTACACCTTC. The chain links TRBV6-1 to TRBJ1-2; 8 nucleotides match TRBD1. Germline-derived CDR1 and CDR2 are MNHNS and SASEGT. CDR3 length: 13 amino acids. V lost 6 bases, J lost 4 bases, and 4 bases stayed unmatched.

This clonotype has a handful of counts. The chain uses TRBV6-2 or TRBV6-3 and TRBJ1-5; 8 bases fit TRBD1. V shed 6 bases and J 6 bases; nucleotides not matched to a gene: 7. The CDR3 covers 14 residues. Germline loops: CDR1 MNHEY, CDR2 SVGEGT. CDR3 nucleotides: TGTGCCAGCAGGGGGCAGGGGGCGGCTCAGCCCCAGCATTTT. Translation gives CASRGQGAAQPQHF.

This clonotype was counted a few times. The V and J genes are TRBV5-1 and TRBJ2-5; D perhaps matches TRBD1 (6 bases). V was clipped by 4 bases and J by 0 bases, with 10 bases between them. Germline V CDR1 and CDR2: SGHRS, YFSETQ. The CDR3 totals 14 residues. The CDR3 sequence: CASSIQGYQETQYF. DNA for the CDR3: TGCGCCAGCAGCATACAGGGCTACCAAGAGACCCAGTACTTC.